Sequencing of this TCR beta chain was carried out in a study of OX40 agonist ivuxolimab in advanced cancers. Turning to the study itself: A diagnosis of hepatocellular carcinoma, melanoma, renal cell or head and neck cancer was present in dose-escalation patients. Three individuals attained partial responses, comprising one hepatocellular carcinoma case and two cutaneous melanoma cases.

A few counts support this clone. Its antigen remains unidentified. Profiled with immunoSEQ multiplex PCR; TCRdb holds only in-frame clones, not every one. The sample has about 66,000 clones, approximately 83% seen once; the top ten hold roughly 4.2%. Germline lookup yields CDR1 SGHAT and CDR2 FQNNGV. The CDR3 is 14 residues long. Trimming removed 0 bases from V and 8 bases from J, with 10 bases in between. General observations from the study: Several nonresponders also turned out to have low normalized T-cell clonal expansion.

Sequenced here: CD4+ or CD8+ T cells sorted from blood, sampled in a trial of the OX40 agonist ivuxolimab. The clonotype originates from an adult with an advanced solid tumor such as melanoma, head and neck, liver or kidney cancer. This chain links TRBV11-2 with TRBJ2-2; D unclear. The CDR3 sequence: CASSLDGSKGELFF. CDR3 coding DNA: TGTGCCAGCAGCTTAGATGGCAGCAAAGGGGAGCTGTTTTTT.